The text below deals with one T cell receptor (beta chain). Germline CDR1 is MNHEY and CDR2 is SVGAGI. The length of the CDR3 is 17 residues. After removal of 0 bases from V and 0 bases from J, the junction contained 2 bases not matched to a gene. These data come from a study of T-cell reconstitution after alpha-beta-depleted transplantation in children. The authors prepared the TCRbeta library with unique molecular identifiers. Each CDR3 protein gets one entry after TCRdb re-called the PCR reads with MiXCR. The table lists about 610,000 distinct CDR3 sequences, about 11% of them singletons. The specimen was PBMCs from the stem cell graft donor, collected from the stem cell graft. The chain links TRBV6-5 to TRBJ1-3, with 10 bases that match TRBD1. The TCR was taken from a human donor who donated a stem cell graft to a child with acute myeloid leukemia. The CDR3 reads CASSYSGQGFSGNTIYF. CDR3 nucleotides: TGTGCCAGCAGTTACTCGGGACAGGGGTTCTCTGGAAACACCATATATTTT.